This TCR beta chain was observed in a study of T cell responses to AZD1222 COVID-19 vaccine. Study-level findings and limits: An increase in Spike-specific TCR breadth and depth was observed after two AZD1222 doses. Donors, mostly white British, included more females; clonal diversity was possibly underestimated.

Measured with immunoSEQ multiplex PCR; TCRdb has only the in-frame clones, and not every one. Of over 130,000 clones listed, approximately 86% are singletons. A note on this clone: Its target is not known.

The V gene lost 0 bases and the J gene lost 2 bases, with 14 bases spanning the gap. Per the germline V gene, CDR1 is SGDLS and CDR2 is YYNGEE. The CDR3 sequence is 16 residues long. The specimen was peripheral blood, collected on day 0 of AZD1222 vaccination. The chain uses TRBV9 and TRBJ2-5; the D gene is possibly TRBD1 (6 bases). The sequence was collected from an adult in good health. The CDR3 loop is CASSVDWTADQETQYF. The CDR3 DNA follows: TGTGCCAGCAGCGTAGATTGGACAGCAGATCAAGAGACCCAGTACTTC.